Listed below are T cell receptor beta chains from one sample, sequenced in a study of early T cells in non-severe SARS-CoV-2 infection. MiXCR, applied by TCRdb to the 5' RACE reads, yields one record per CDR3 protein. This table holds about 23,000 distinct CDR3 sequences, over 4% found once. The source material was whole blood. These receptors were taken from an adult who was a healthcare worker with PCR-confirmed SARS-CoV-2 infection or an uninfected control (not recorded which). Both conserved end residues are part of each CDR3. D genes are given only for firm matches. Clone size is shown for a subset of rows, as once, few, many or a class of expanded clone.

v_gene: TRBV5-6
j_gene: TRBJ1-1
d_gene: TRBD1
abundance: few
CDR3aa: CASSGQGRANTEAFF
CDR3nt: TGTGCCAGCTCCGGACAGGGTAGAGCGAACACTGAAGCTTTCTTT

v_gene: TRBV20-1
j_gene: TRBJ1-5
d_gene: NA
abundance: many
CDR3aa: CSAEIVGSRGQPQHF
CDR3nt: TGCAGTGCTGAGATAGTCGGGTCCCGCGGGCAGCCCCAGCATTTT

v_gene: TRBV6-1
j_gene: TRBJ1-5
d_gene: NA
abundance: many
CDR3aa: CASSDEVKHYSNQPQHF
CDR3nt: TGTGCCAGCAGTGATGAAGTGAAACATTATAGCAATCAGCCCCAGCATTTT

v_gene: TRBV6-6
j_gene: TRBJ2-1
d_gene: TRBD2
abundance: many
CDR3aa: CASRVTRGTSGGVNEQFF
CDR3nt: TGTGCCAGCAGAGTTACCCGAGGGACTAGCGGGGGGGTAAATGAGCAGTTCTTC

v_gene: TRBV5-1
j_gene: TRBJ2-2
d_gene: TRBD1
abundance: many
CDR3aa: CASSSGQGRTGELFF
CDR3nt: TGCGCCAGCAGCTCGGGACAGGGGAGGACCGGGGAGCTGTTTTTT

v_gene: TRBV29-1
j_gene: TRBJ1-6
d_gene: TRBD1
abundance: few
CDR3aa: CSAGTDYNSPLHF
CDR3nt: TGCAGCGCTGGGACAGATTATAATTCACCCCTCCACTTT

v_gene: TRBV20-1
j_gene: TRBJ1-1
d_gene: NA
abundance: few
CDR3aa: CSARRGKLNTEAFF
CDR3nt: TGCAGTGCTAGGAGGGGGAAATTGAACACTGAAGCTTTCTTT

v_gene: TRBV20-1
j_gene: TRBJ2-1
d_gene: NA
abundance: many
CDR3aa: CSARTGGSLNEQFF
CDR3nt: TGCAGTGCTAGGACTGGCGGCTCCCTAAATGAGCAGTTCTTC

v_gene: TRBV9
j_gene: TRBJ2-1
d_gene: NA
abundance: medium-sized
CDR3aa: CASSGDAGAYNEQFF
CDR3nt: TGTGCCAGCAGCGGCGACGCAGGAGCCTACAATGAGCAGTTCTTC

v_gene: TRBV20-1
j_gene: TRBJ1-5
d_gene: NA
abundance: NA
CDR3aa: CSALSDRGSNQPQHF
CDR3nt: TGCAGTGCTCTCTCGGACAGAGGCAGCAATCAGCCCCAGCATTTT

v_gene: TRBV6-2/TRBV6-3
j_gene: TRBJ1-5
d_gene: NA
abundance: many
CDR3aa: CASSIMGEQPQHF
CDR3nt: TGTGCCAGCAGTATAATGGGGGAGCAGCCCCAGCATTTT

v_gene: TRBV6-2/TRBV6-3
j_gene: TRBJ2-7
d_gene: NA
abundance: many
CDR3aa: CASSFGQIYEQYF
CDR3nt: TGTGCCAGCAGTTTCGGACAGATCTACGAGCAGTACTTC

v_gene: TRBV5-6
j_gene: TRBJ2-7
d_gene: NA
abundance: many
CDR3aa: CASSYGTSYEQYF
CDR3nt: TGTGCCAGCAGCTACGGGACATCATACGAGCAGTACTTC

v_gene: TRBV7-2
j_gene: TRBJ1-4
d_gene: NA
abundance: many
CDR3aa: CASSHDTYEKLFF
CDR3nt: TGTGCCAGCAGCCATGACACCTATGAAAAACTGTTTTTT

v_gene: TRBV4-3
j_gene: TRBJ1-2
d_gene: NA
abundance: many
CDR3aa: CASSQGSPAVGYGYTF
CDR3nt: TGCGCCAGCAGCCAGGGGTCCCCGGCGGTGGGCTATGGCTACACCTTC

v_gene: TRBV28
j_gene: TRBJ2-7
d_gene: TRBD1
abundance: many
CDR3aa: CASSWDRGTYEQYF
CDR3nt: TGTGCCAGCAGTTGGGACAGAGGGACCTACGAGCAGTACTTC

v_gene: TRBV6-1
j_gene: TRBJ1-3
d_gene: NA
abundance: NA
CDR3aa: CASSVRELNSGNTIYF
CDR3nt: TGTGCCAGCAGTGTGCGAGAATTAAACTCTGGAAACACCATATATTTT

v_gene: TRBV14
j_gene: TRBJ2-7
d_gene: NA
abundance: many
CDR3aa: CASSLLQGSYEQYF
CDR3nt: TGTGCCAGCAGCCTCCTTCAGGGGAGCTACGAGCAGTACTTC

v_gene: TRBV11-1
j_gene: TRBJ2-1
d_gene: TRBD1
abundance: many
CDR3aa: CASTEGGRNEQFF
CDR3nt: TGTGCCAGCACTGAAGGGGGCAGGAATGAGCAGTTCTTC

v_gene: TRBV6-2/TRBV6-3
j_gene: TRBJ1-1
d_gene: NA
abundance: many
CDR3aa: CASRGGKGGSAFF
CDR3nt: TGTGCCAGCAGAGGGGGTAAGGGTGGCAGCGCTTTCTTT

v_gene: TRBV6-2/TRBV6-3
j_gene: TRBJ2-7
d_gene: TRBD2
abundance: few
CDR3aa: CASSYSIAGLSYEQYF
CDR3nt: TGTGCCAGCAGTTACTCGATAGCGGGGCTTTCCTACGAGCAGTACTTC

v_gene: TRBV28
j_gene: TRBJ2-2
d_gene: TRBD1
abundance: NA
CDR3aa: CASSSQGVWELFF
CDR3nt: TGTGCCAGCAGTTCGCAGGGGGTTTGGGAGCTGTTTTTT